Listed here are 30 T cell receptor beta chains from one sample, sequenced in a study of blood T cell repertoires in COVID-19 (dated by TCRdb to 2019 to 2021). The protocol used for the library was the immunoSEQ multiplex PCR assay. TCRdb carries this immuneACCESS record with in-frame sequences only. Its versions omit some clonotypes, under half of them owing to an unresolved V gene in the studies checked, with the rest unexplained. The sample yields 160,000 or so clones; approximately 85% were counted once. The ten largest clones represent more than 9.5% of the sample. The sample taken for sequencing was peripheral blood. The receptors originated from a man in his 60s with active or convalescent COVID-19.

The chain recombines TRBV6-5 with TRBJ2-5; 7 bases match TRBD1. The germline CDR1 and CDR2 sequences are MNHEY and SVGAGI. The CDR3 extends over 14 amino acids. With V trimmed by 4 bases and J by 2 bases, 4 bases remained unmatched. The CDR3, as DNA: TGTGCCAGCAGTTTCCGACAGGGACAAGAGACCCAGTACTTC. Protein: CASSFRQGQETQYF.

The V and J genes are TRBV7-9 and TRBJ2-6, with 7 bases that match TRBD1. This CDR3 has 17 residues. Germline CDR1 is SEHNR and CDR2 is FQNEAQ (reference sequence). V shed 5 bases and J 0 bases; nucleotides not matched to a gene: 7. CDR3 region: CASSARTGRSGANVLTF. DNA for the CDR3: TGTGCCAGCAGCGCAAGGACAGGCCGCTCTGGGGCCAACGTCCTGACTTTC.

This clone was counted only a few times. This chain connects TRBV9 to TRBJ2-3; 12 nucleotides align to TRBD2. The J segment lost 10 bases and the V segment lost 4 bases, leaving 7 bases of the junction unmatched. This CDR3 contains 14 residues. Germline V gene lookup returns CDR1 SGDLS and CDR2 YYNGEE. CDR3 in amino acids: CASSTRTSGVAQYF. The CDR3 nucleotides are TGTGCCAGCAGCACCAGGACTAGCGGGGTCGCGCAGTATTTT.

The rearrangement uses TRBV27 and TRBJ1-5; no firm D call. There are 12 residues in the CDR3. The V and J ends lost 3 bases and 7 bases respectively, with 7 bases between them. In germline, CDR1 is MNHEY, CDR2 SMNVEV (reference sequence). CDR3 loop: CASSFLNQPQHF. The CDR3 region has the DNA TGTGCCAGCAGTTTTCTAAACCAGCCCCAGCATTTT.

The CDR3 DNA is TGCAGCGTTGGGGTTAGCGGGACGGGAGAGACCCAGTACTTC. The encoded protein is CSVGVSGTGETQYF. The chain recombines TRBV29-1 with TRBJ2-5; 8 bases align to TRBD2. J gave up 4 bases and V 4 bases, and 8 bases lay outside the gene matches. Germline V gives CDR1 SQVTM, CDR2 ANQGSEA. The CDR3 runs 14 residues.

The DNA for the CDR3 is TGTGCCAGTAGTATGCAGGCAGTCATGAACACTGAAGCTTTCTTT. Translated, it gives CASSMQAVMNTEAFF. The chain links TRBV19 to TRBJ1-1; the D is unclear. V was clipped by 3 bases and J by 0 bases, with 11 bases between them. Germline CDR1 reads LNHDA; CDR2 reads SQIVND (reference sequence). The CDR3 is 15 residues long. Together with reference TRBV19 and TRBJ1-1, the CDR3 gives the full variable domain: DGGITQSPKYLFRKEGQNVTLSCEQNLNHDAMYWYRQDPGQGLRLIYYSQIVNDFQKGDIAEGYSVSREKKESFPLTVTSAQKNPTAFYLCASSMQAVMNTEAFFGQGTRLTVV.

The chain has TRBV5-1 and TRBJ1-5, with 9 bases identical to TRBD1. CDR1 is SGHRS and CDR2 is YFSETQ in the germline V gene. V shed 2 bases, J shed 5 bases, and the junction held 5 bases outside the gene matches. There are 15 residues in the CDR3. CDR3 coding DNA: TGCGCCAGCAGCTTTACAGGGGGCGCGGATCAGCCCCAGCATTTT. It is translated as CASSFTGGADQPQHF.

The gene calls are TRBV5-5 and TRBJ1-1; possibly TRBD1 for D (6 bases). CDR1 SGHKS and CDR2 YYEKEE come from the germline V gene (reference sequence). This CDR3 region has 13 residues. The V and J ends lost 2 bases and 8 bases respectively, with 13 bases between them. The CDR3 DNA reads TGTGCCAGCAGCTTTCAGGGGATCGGCGAAGCTTTCTTT. This sequence encodes CASSFQGIGEAFF.

This clone was seen a handful of times. The chain recombines TRBV18 with TRBJ2-5; D not resolved. The ends were cut back, 3 bases at V and 2 bases at J, with 16 bases in the middle. This CDR3 has 16 amino acids. CDR1 and CDR2 (germline): KGHSH, LQKENI. The chain's CDR3 is CASSPYSTAMQETQYF. The CDR3 nucleotides read TGTGCCAGCTCACCCTATAGTACAGCTATGCAAGAGACCCAGTACTTC.

The chain joins TRBV3-1 (or the pseudogene TRBV3-2) to TRBJ1-4; 10 nucleotides line up with TRBD1. CDR1 is LGHDT and CDR2 is YNNKEL in the germline V gene (reference sequence). Losses at the gene ends were 2 bases for V and 8 bases for J; bases not matched to a gene: 8. The CDR3 sequence is 16 residues long. This chain's CDR3 is CASSQNPGQGNEKLFF. In DNA form, the CDR3 reads TGTGCCAGCAGCCAAAACCCGGGACAGGGGAACGAAAAACTGTTTTTT.

The V and J genes are TRBV5-5 and TRBJ2-7; 8 bases align to TRBD1. Germline V gene sequence: CDR1 SGHKS, CDR2 YYEKEE (reference sequence). V shed 0 bases, J shed 1 base, and the junction held 6 bases outside the gene matches. This CDR3 contains 16 residues. CDR3 amino acids: CASSLDLRGLSYEQYF. As DNA, the CDR3 is TGTGCCAGCAGCTTGGATCTCAGGGGGCTTTCCTACGAGCAGTACTTC.

This clone has only one observation. The gene calls are TRBV5-6 and TRBJ2-1; perhaps TRBD2 as D (6 bases). The V gene's germline CDR1 is SGHDT and CDR2 YYEEEE. V was trimmed by 4 bases and J by 3 bases, leaving 17 bases between them. This CDR3 region has 16 residues. The CDR3 spells CASSPVGGRLYNEQFF. CDR3 bases: TGTGCCAGCAGCCCGGTGGGGGGTAGGCTCTACAATGAGCAGTTCTTC. Supplemented by reference TRBV5-6 and TRBJ2-1, the full variable domain reads DAGVTQSPTHLIKTRGQQVTLRCSPKSGHDTVSWYQQALGQGPQFIFQYYEEEERQRGNFPDRFSGHQFPNYSSELNVNALLLGDSALYLCASSPVGGRLYNEQFFGPGTRLTVL.

There are a few counts of this clone. The chain joins TRBV5-1 to TRBJ1-1; D unresolved. The CDR3 length is 14 residues. Germline values: CDR1 SGHRS, CDR2 YFSETQ. With 2 bases removed from V and 1 base from J, the gap between germline ends came to 9 bases. CDR3 amino acids: CASSFGPSNTEAFF. In DNA, the CDR3 is TGCGCCAGCAGCTTTGGGCCTTCGAACACTGAAGCTTTCTTT.

V usage is TRBV15 and J usage is TRBJ2-1, with 7 positions matching TRBD1. Germline assignment: CDR1 LNHNV and CDR2 YYDKDF (reference sequence). The CDR3 runs to 13 residues. Trimming cost V 5 bases and J 4 bases; bases outside gene matches: 2. Here the CDR3 reads CATSGGQYNEQFF. In nucleotides, the CDR3 is TGTGCCACCAGCGGGGGACAGTACAATGAGCAGTTCTTC.

Written as DNA, the CDR3 is TGTGCCAGCAGTGCTACGGACACTGAAGCTTTCTTT. Its protein is CASSATDTEAFF. The J gene is TRBJ1-1, the V gene TRBV2; no clear D. V was cut by 4 bases and J by 3 bases, with 6 bases left in between. The germline V gene encodes CDR1 SNHLY and CDR2 FYNNEI. CDR3 length: 12 amino acids.

The chain recombines TRBV4-1 with TRBJ1-2, with D maybe TRBD1 (6 bases). V was cut by 1 base and J by 0 bases, with 9 bases left in between. Germline assignment: CDR1 MGHRA and CDR2 YSYEKL. The CDR3 has 15 residues. This CDR3 is CASSQGTAANYGYTF. DNA of the CDR3: TGCGCCAGCAGCCAAGGGACAGCCGCTAACTATGGCTACACCTTC.

This clone was observed a handful of times. The same CDR3 arises from other DNA sequences in this sample as well. The chain links TRBV3-1 (or the pseudogene TRBV3-2) to TRBJ1-1; weak D call: TRBD1 (6 bases). Germline V gene sequence: CDR1 LGHDT, CDR2 YNNKEL (reference sequence). V lost 1 base, J lost 1 base, and 7 bases lay in between. The CDR3 has 14 amino acids. CDR3 sequence reads: CASSQVQGNTEAFF. CDR3 coding DNA: TGTGCCAGCAGCCAAGTACAGGGGAACACTGAAGCTTTCTTT.

The gene calls are TRBV25-1 and TRBJ1-3, with D possibly being TRBD1 (6 bases). Germline V CDR1 and CDR2: MGHDK, SYGVNS. V shed 8 bases and J shed 10 bases, with 27 bases lying between them. This CDR3 spans 16 amino acids. The CDR3 reads CASGPRDTGGRLTIYF. CDR3 in DNA: TGTGCCAGCGGACCACGGGACACGGGAGGGAGGTTGACCATATATTTT.

This chain links TRBV19 with TRBJ1-2; D is undetermined. Trimming took off 5 bases at V and 5 bases at J, with 9 bases between the two ends. Per germline, CDR1 LNHDA and CDR2 SQIVND (reference sequence). The CDR3 has 12 residues. Here the CDR3 reads CASSSTDYGYTF. The CDR3 DNA follows: TGTGCCAGTAGTTCTACAGATTATGGCTACACCTTC.

This clone occurred once. The chain recombines TRBV5-6 with TRBJ2-5, with 11 bases identical to TRBD2. CDR3 length equals 17 residues. The germline V gene has CDR1 SGHDT and CDR2 YYEEEE. V dropped 2 bases and J dropped 0; count of bases not matched to a gene: 6. Here the CDR3 reads CASSLASGGSYQETQYF. The CDR3, as DNA: TGTGCCAGCAGCTTAGCTAGCGGGGGGTCGTACCAAGAGACCCAGTACTTC.

The CDR3 coding sequence is TGCAGCGTTGACCCGGGACAGGGGGGCGAAAAACTGTTTTTT. Encoded protein: CSVDPGQGGEKLFF. The chain couples TRBV29-1 to TRBJ1-4, with 11 bases lining up with TRBD1. Germline CDR1 SQVTM, CDR2 ANQGSEA. The CDR3 is 14 residues long. With 3 bases clipped from V and 8 bases from J, the junction kept 5 bases outside the gene matches.

V and J are TRBV7-9 and TRBJ2-5; D ambiguous. V lost 0 bases, J lost 2 bases, and 7 bases lay in between. The CDR3 loop spans 14 amino acids. Germline CDR1 SEHNR, CDR2 FQNEAQ (reference sequence). CDR3 bases: TGTGCCAGCAGCTTAGCAGAAGCACAAGAGACCCAGTACTTC. Translation gives CASSLAEAQETQYF. Looking up the rest from reference TRBV7-9 and TRBJ2-5 gives the full variable domain: DTGVSQNPRHKITKRGQNVTFRCDPISEHNRLYWYRQTLGQGPEFLTYFQNEAQLEKSRLLSDRFSAERPKGSFSTLEIQRTEQGDSAMYLCASSLAEAQETQYFGPGTRLLVL.

The chain recombines TRBV6-5 with TRBJ1-6, with 9 nucleotides matching TRBD1. The CDR3 has 14 amino acids. Per germline, CDR1 MNHEY and CDR2 SVGAGI. V dropped 11 bases and J dropped 9; count of bases not matched to a gene: 11. CDR3 nucleotide sequence: TGTGCCGCTACAGCCGGGACAGGGCCTTCACCCCTCCACTTT. It encodes CAATAGTGPSPLHF.

This clone was recorded once. The V gene is TRBV7-2, the J gene TRBJ2-7; 7 nucleotides agree with TRBD1. Germline loops: CDR1 SGHTA, CDR2 FQGNSA. V dropped 1 base and J dropped 0; count of bases not matched to a gene: 0. The CDR3 consists of 14 residues. DNA for the CDR3: TGTGCCAGCAGCTTAGGGGACAGCTCCTACGAGCAGTACTTC. It encodes CASSLGDSSYEQYF.

The genes are TRBV6-5 and TRBJ1-4; D unclear. The germline V and J ends were trimmed by 1 base and 8 bases, with 11 bases remaining between them. Germline loops: CDR1 MNHEY, CDR2 SVGAGI. The CDR3 is 14 residues long. CDR3 bases: TGTGCCAGCAGTTACTTGAAGGGAGCCGAAAAACTGTTTTTT. Its translation is CASSYLKGAEKLFF.

The chain couples TRBV6-6 to TRBJ1-2; 12 bases fit TRBD1. This CDR3 has 14 amino acids. V lost 6 bases, J lost 5 bases, and 4 bases stayed unmatched. Per the germline V gene, CDR1 is MNHNY and CDR2 is SVGAGI (reference sequence). CDR3 nucleotides: TGTGCCAGCAGACCGGGACAGGGGGCGTATGGCTACACCTTC. It encodes CASRPGQGAYGYTF.

The CDR3 nucleotides read TGCGCCAGCAGCTTGGTTGCGGCTAGCACAGATACGCAGTATTTT. This translates into CASSLVAASTDTQYF. The chain combines TRBV5-1 with TRBJ2-3; the D is unclear. Germline CDR1 SGHRS, CDR2 YFSETQ. Trimming shortened V by 0 bases and J by 0 bases, and 8 bases separated the two germline ends. CDR3 length equals 15 residues.

This clone was recorded once. The chain recombines TRBV7-2 with TRBJ2-1, with D possibly being TRBD2 (6 bases). The CDR3 contains 17 residues. V was trimmed by 5 bases and J by 0 bases, leaving 17 bases between them. From germline, CDR1 is SGHTA and CDR2 FQGNSA. CDR3 bases: TGTGCCAGCAGCCAGGAGGGGCCGGTCAGCTCCTACAATGAGCAGTTCTTC. It codes for CASSQEGPVSSYNEQFF.

This sequence joins TRBV19 and TRBJ1-5; 8 bases are a match to TRBD1. Trimming removed 6 bases from V and 1 base from J; junction bases left unmatched: 5. The CDR3 sequence is 15 residues long. CDR1 and CDR2 from the germline V gene are LNHDA and SQIVND (reference sequence). For the CDR3, the DNA is TGTGCCAGTAGCCCACAGGGGGTCAGCAATCAGCCCCAGCATTTT. It yields the protein CASSPQGVSNQPQHF.

The chain carries TRBV5-4 and TRBJ2-3; 12 nucleotides match TRBD2. Germline CDR1 and CDR2: SGHNT and YYREEE (reference sequence). The CDR3 extends over 16 amino acids. J lost 0 bases, V lost 4 bases, and 3 bases had no gene match. The CDR3 loop reads CASSAGTSGSTDTQYF. In nucleotides, the CDR3 is TGTGCCAGCAGCGCAGGGACTAGCGGGAGCACAGATACGCAGTATTTT.